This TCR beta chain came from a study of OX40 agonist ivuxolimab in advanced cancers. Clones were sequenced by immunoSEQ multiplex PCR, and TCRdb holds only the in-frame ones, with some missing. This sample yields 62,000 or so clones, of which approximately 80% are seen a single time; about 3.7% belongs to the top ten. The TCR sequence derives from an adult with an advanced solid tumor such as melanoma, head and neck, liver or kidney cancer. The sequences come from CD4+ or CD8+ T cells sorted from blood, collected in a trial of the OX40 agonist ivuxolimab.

In DNA, the CDR3 is TGTGCCAGCAGTTCCTCGTTGGGGGCGAGGACTGAAGCTTTCTTT. This sequence encodes CASSSSLGARTEAFF. J is TRBJ1-1 and V is TRBV28; maybe TRBD1 (6 bases). Trimming took off 4 bases at V and 5 bases at J, with 17 bases between the two ends. CDR1 is MDHEN and CDR2 is SYDVKM in the germline V gene. The CDR3 totals 15 residues.